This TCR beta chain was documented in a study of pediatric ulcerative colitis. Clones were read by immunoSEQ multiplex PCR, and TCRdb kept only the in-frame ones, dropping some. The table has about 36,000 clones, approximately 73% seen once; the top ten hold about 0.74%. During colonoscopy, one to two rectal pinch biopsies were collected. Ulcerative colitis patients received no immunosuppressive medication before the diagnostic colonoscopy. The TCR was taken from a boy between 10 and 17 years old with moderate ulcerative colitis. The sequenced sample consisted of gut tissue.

CDR3 coding DNA: TGCGCCAGCAGCCAAGCCAACGGACAGGGTTTATACGAGCAGTACTTC. Translating gives CASSQANGQGLYEQYF. V usage is TRBV4-1 and J usage is TRBJ2-7; TRBD1 aligns across 8 bases. Trimming at V came to 1 base and at J to 4 bases, leaving 9 bases not matched to a gene. Germline CDR1 and CDR2: MGHRA and YSYEKL. The CDR3 sequence is 16 residues long.